This T cell receptor (beta chain) was profiled in a study of immune evolution from preneoplasia to lung adenocarcinoma. In the case of this clone: The antigen remains unidentified.

Study-wide points: Top clone frequencies peaked in normal lung, apparently declining through invasive adenocarcinoma.

Between the mid-2010s and the late 2010s, patients underwent resection in Japan or China. After pathologic assessment, macro-dissection selected premalignant or tumor cells for extraction. The method was immunoSEQ multiplex PCR; TCRdb's version includes in-frame clones alone and lacks a portion of them. This sample has 10,000 or so clones; about 80% occur once, and the top ten carry 4% to 5.5%. Trimming cost V 5 bases and J 0 bases; bases outside gene matches: 6. In germline, CDR1 is SGHTA, CDR2 FQGNSA. CDR3 length: 15 residues. This clonotype was obtained from a person aged 65 to 85 with lung adenocarcinoma. Sequencing was carried out using FFPE minimally invasive lung adenocarcinoma tissue. The chain is built from TRBV7-2 and TRBJ2-5; 7 bases fit TRBD1. The CDR3 sequence is CASSPGQSYQETQYF. The CDR3, as DNA: TGTGCCAGCAGCCCGGGACAGTCGTACCAAGAGACCCAGTACTTC.